This TCR beta chain is from a study of shared clonotypes between healthy human individuals. The assay was immunoSEQ multiplex PCR, and TCRdb's table has in-frame clones only and misses some. The table records approximately 2.1 million clones, approximately 93% of them present only once. The CDR3 covers 14 residues. The trim removed 3 bases at V and 8 bases at J, leaving 10 bases unmatched. The germline CDR1 and CDR2 sequences are SGHRS and YFSETQ. The source is a man younger than 35 in good health. Some clones in this sample may be carry-over from other donors' samples. The sequenced sample consisted of naive CD4+ T cells from PBMCs. The subset is: CD45RA+ positively selected. The J gene is TRBJ1-1, the V gene TRBV5-1; 7 bases line up with TRBD1. The CDR3, as DNA: TGCGCCAGCAGCTCGACCACCACAGGGGACGAAGCTTTCTTT. Translated, it gives CASSSTTTGDEAFF.